The 13 T cell receptor beta chains listed next were all sequenced from one sample in a study of blood T cell repertoires in COVID-19. Assay used: immunoSEQ multiplex PCR; TCRdb lists only in-frame clones, some missing. The sample carries about 130,000 clones, approximately 84% recorded once. Sample: peripheral blood. These receptor sequences come from a woman aged 30 to 39 who had recovered from COVID-19.

This clone came up once. This rearrangement joins TRBV5-8 to TRBJ2-5; 8 nucleotides match TRBD2. Germline CDR1 is SGHTS and CDR2 is YDEGEE. V shed 3 bases and J 3 bases; nucleotides not matched to a gene: 4. This CDR3 has 14 amino acids. CDR3 DNA sequence: TGTGCCAGCAGCTCCCGGCGGGGGGAAGAGACCCAGTACTTC. This codes for CASSSRRGEETQYF. Supplemented by reference TRBV5-8 and TRBJ2-5, the full variable domain reads EAGVTQSPTHLIKTRGQQATLRCSPISGHTSVYWYQQALGLGLQFLLWYDEGEERNRGNFPPRFSGRQFPNYSSELNVNALELEDSALYLCASSSRRGEETQYFGPGTRLLVL.

DNA of the CDR3: TGTGCCAGCAGCGTACTACGGGACAGTAGGGACACCGGGGAGCTGTTTTTT. Protein product: CASSVLRDSRDTGELFF. The chain couples TRBV9 to TRBJ2-2; 7 bases align to TRBD1. Trimming cost V 1 base and J 3 bases; bases outside gene matches: 9. Germline CDR1 SGDLS, CDR2 YYNGEE. There are 17 residues in the CDR3.

The J gene is TRBJ1-1, the V gene TRBV27; TRBD1 agrees at 7 bases. The CDR3 totals 15 residues. Germline V lookup: CDR1 MNHEY, CDR2 SMNVEV (reference sequence). J was trimmed by 5 bases and V by 0 bases; bases with no gene match: 6. CDR3 amino acids: CASSLSHRGGTEAFF. Here the CDR3 DNA reads TGTGCCAGCAGTTTATCGCACAGGGGAGGAACTGAAGCTTTCTTT.

This clone occurred a few times. The genes are TRBV6-5 and TRBJ2-1; 7 bases are a match to TRBD2. The germline gives CDR1 MNHEY, CDR2 SVGAGI. The CDR3 covers 13 residues. Trimming removed 8 bases from V and 0 bases from J; junction bases left unmatched: 1. CDR3 coding DNA: TGTGCCAGCGGCGGGAGCTCCTACAATGAGCAGTTCTTC. Translation: CASGGSSYNEQFF.

This clone occurred once. The chain carries TRBV9 and TRBJ2-7, with 9 bases that match TRBD2. J gave up 5 bases and V 1 base, and 7 bases lay outside the gene matches. The germline gives CDR1 SGDLS, CDR2 YYNGEE. The CDR3 is 15 residues long. CDR3 in DNA: TGTGCCAGCAGCGTATCTGGCGGGAGGGGAAACGAGCAGTACTTC. It yields the protein CASSVSGGRGNEQYF.

The rearrangement joins TRBV11-2 to TRBJ1-1; 7 bases align to TRBD1. The CDR3 is 14 residues long. The V and J ends lost 7 bases and 1 base, in that order; junction bases with no gene match: 6. From germline, CDR1 is SGHAT and CDR2 FQNNGV. Written as DNA, the CDR3 is TGTGCCAGCAAATATCAGGGGGGGAACACTGAAGCTTTCTTT. It yields the protein CASKYQGGNTEAFF. The variable domain in full, with the rest retrieved from reference TRBV11-2 and TRBJ1-1, is EAGVAQSPRYKIIEKRQSVAFWCNPISGHATLYWYQQILGQGPKLLIQFQNNGVVDDSQLPKDRFSAERLKGVDSTLKIQPAKLEDSAVYLCASKYQGGNTEAFFGQGTRLTVV.

There are many counts of this clone. V gene TRBV6-5 combines with J gene TRBJ2-2; D is perhaps TRBD1 (6 bases). CDR1 is MNHEY, CDR2 SVGAGI, per germline. Trimming cost V 1 base and J 0 bases, with 9 bases left between them. The CDR3 is 16 residues long. The CDR3 is CASSYYGTPNTGELFF. CDR3 DNA sequence: TGTGCCAGCAGTTACTATGGGACACCGAACACCGGGGAGCTGTTTTTT.

The J gene is TRBJ1-2, the V gene TRBV21-1; TRBD1, the D gene given by the table, was not confirmed from the DNA. TRBV21-1 counts as a pseudogene. This CDR3 is built from 15 residues. The CDR3 is CASSIWTGKCIGYTF. CDR3 bases: TGTGCCAGCAGCATATGGACAGGGAAATGTATTGGCTACACCTTC.

This sequence joins TRBV2 and TRBJ1-2; D not certain. The CDR3 contains 12 residues. CDR1 and CDR2 from the germline V gene are SNHLY and FYNNEI. V dropped 4 bases and J dropped 5 bases, with 8 bases sitting between them. CDR3 sequence reads: CASSGESYGYTF. In DNA, the CDR3 is TGTGCCAGCAGTGGCGAGTCTTATGGCTACACCTTC.

The CDR3, as DNA: TGTGCCAGCAGGACCGACAGGGCCGGGCCGTCGGGTGGCTACACCTTC. Its translation is CASRTDRAGPSGGYTF. The chain recombines TRBV25-1 with TRBJ1-2, with 7 bases lining up with TRBD1. This CDR3 has 16 residues. Per the germline V gene, CDR1 is MGHDK and CDR2 is SYGVNS. With V trimmed by 6 bases and J by 7 bases, 17 bases remained unmatched.

This chain links TRBV7-2 with TRBJ2-2, with TRBD1 as a possible D gene (6 bases). CDR3 length equals 15 residues. Trimming stripped 4 bases from V and 4 bases from J, with 13 bases between. From germline, CDR1 is SGHTA and CDR2 FQGNSA. The CDR3 DNA follows: TGTGCCAGCAGCTCAAACAGGGTTCCCACCGGGGAGCTGTTTTTT. It specifies CASSSNRVPTGELFF. Drawing the rest from reference TRBV7-2 and TRBJ2-2, the complete variable domain is GAGVSQSPSNKVTEKGKDVELRCDPISGHTALYWYRQSLGQGLEFLIYFQGNSAPDKSGLPSDRFSAERTGGSVSTLTIQRTQQEDSAVYLCASSSNRVPTGELFFGEGSRLTVL.

The chain has TRBV28 and TRBJ1-2, with D unclear. CDR3 length: 12 residues. V was cut by 6 bases and J by 6 bases, with 11 bases left in between. CDR1 and CDR2 from the germline V gene are MDHEN and SYDVKM. CDR3 DNA sequence: TGTGCCAGCAGCTCGCCGGGTAATGGCTACACCTTC. Translating it yields CASSSPGNGYTF.

The V gene is TRBV6-5, the J gene TRBJ2-5; D is perhaps TRBD2 (6 bases). Germline CDR1 MNHEY, CDR2 SVGAGI. Deletions cut 9 bases from V and 5 bases from J, with 13 bases between. CDR3 size: 12 residues. The CDR3 DNA follows: TGTGCCAGTGGGAGGCGGAAGGAGACCCAGTACTTC. It yields the protein CASGRRKETQYF.